This T cell receptor (beta chain) was profiled in a study of CD8 T cells in ankylosing spondylitis. Overall study findings and caveats: Made up of several highly homologous variants, a TCR beta motif appeared characteristic of ankylosing spondylitis blood.

The table lists this clonotype with a few counts. As yet, its antigen is unknown. TCRdb analysed the 5' RACE reads with MiXCR anew, one entry per CDR3 protein. The table records 670,000 or so distinct CDR3 sequences, around 20% of them present only once. The sample consisted of blood, either unsorted or a sorted T cell fraction (not recorded which). The receptor was derived from a male donor with ankylosing spondylitis.

The CDR3: CSALRGGTEAFF. The CDR3 region has the DNA TGCAGTGCTCTGAGAGGGGGCACTGAAGCTTTCTTT. V and J are TRBV20-1 and TRBJ1-1; D possibly corresponds to TRBD1 (6 bases). The ends were cut back, 5 bases at V and 4 bases at J, with 11 bases in the middle. CDR3 length equals 12 residues. Germline loops: CDR1 DFQATT, CDR2 SNEGSKA (reference sequence).